The entry below describes one T cell receptor beta chain. CD45RO negativity and positive selection for CCR7 defined naive CD8 cells, a population that excluded terminally differentiated effector memory CD45RA+ cells. This sample was taken from a study of shared clonotypes between healthy human individuals. Generated by immunoSEQ multiplex PCR, the TCRdb table keeps only in-frame clones and is missing some. The repertoire holds 500,000 to 700,000 clones, with about 95% as singletons. The TCR sequence derives from a woman aged 25 to 39 in good health. Sequencing used naive CD8+ T cells sorted from blood.

The CDR3: CASSALYEQYF. Written as DNA, the CDR3 is TGTGCCAGCAGCGCACTCTACGAGCAGTACTTC. The rearrangement links TRBV6-6 to TRBJ2-7; the D is unclear. CDR1 and CDR2 (germline): MNHNY, SVGAGI (reference sequence). The CDR3 has 11 residues. V was cut by 6 bases and J by 3 bases, with 6 bases left in between.